This TCR beta chain was sequenced in a study of blood T cell repertoires in COVID-19. Study context: The analysed material was cDNA or gDNA that came from T cells, B-cell-depleted T cells, or PBMCs.

Assay: immunoSEQ multiplex PCR; the TCRdb copy retains only in-frame clones and omits some. The profile shows 350,000 or so clones, approximately 87% of them singletons. Per the germline V gene, CDR1 is LNHDA and CDR2 is SQIVND (reference sequence). With 5 bases clipped from V and 10 bases from J, the junction kept 10 bases outside the gene matches. This CDR3 contains 16 residues. A Seattle source enrolled patients during active infection and followed them longitudinally. V gene TRBV19 combines with J gene TRBJ2-1, with 14 bases aligning to TRBD2. This clonotype originated in a young woman with COVID-19, enrolled during active disease. The sample was peripheral blood. The CDR3 nucleotides read TGTGCCAGTAGTTCCCTAGGACTAGCGGGAGGTATAGAGCAGTTCTTC. Residues: CASSSLGLAGGIEQFF.